This T cell receptor beta chain emerged from a study of STAT5B mutations in CD4+ large granular lymphocyte leukemia. Study-wide points: No patients shared main leukemic clonotypes, though around 24% appeared at low frequency elsewhere. Top patient clones used TRBV06 genes more often: 8/27 versus 2/35 in controls.

This clone was seen a few times. Its antigen is currently unknown. In the source study's methods: Lowest detectable productive clonotype frequency was 2.59 x 10-5. TCRdb keeps only in-frame clones here, not all; method: immunoSEQ multiplex PCR. V, J and clone size reflect that table, while D and trimming were determined from the DNA. The sample lists under 50,000 clones; approximately 83% were seen once. The V and J ends lost 1 base and 1 base, in that order; junction bases with no gene match: 2. Germline lookup yields CDR1 SGHVS and CDR2 FNYEAQ. The CDR3 runs 15 residues. The material sequenced was CD4+ T cells from blood buffy coats. The chain uses TRBV7-6 and TRBJ2-7, with 9 bases matching TRBD2. This receptor was taken from a human donor in good health. DNA for the CDR3: TGTGCCAGCAGCTTAGGCGGGAGGGCATCCTACGAGCAGTACTTC. This sequence encodes CASSLGGRASYEQYF.